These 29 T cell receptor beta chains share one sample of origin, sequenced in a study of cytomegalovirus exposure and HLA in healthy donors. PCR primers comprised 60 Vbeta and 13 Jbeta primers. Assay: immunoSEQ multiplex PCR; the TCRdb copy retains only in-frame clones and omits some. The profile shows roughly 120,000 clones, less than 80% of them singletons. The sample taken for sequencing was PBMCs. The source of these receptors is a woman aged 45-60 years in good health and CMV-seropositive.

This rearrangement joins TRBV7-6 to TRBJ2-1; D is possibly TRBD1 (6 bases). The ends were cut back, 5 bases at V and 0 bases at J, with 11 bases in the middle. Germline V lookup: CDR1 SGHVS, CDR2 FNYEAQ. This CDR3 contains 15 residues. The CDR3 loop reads CASSVGRGSYNEQFF. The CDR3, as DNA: TGTGCCAGCAGCGTCGGCAGGGGCTCCTACAATGAGCAGTTCTTC.

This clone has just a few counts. The CDR3 sequence: CASDIARQGTEQYF. Written as DNA, the CDR3 is TGTGCCAGCGATATTGCGAGACAGGGCACCGAGCAGTACTTC. V usage is TRBV6-1 and J usage is TRBJ2-7, with 7 bases fitting TRBD1. Germline values: CDR1 MNHNS, CDR2 SASEGT. The J segment lost 6 bases and the V segment lost 8 bases, leaving 13 bases of the junction unmatched. The CDR3 is 14 amino acids.

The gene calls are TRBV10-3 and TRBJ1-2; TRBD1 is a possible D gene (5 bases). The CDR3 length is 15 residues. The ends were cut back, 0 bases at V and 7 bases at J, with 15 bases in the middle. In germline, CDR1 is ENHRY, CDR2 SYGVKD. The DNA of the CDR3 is TGTGCCATCAGTGAGTCGCAGGGAGGGAATAGTGGCTACACCTTC. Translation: CAISESQGGNSGYTF.

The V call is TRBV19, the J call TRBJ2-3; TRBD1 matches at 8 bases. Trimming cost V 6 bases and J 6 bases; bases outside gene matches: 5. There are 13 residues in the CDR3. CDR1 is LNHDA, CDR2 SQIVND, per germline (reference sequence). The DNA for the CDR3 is TGTGCCAGTAGGGACAGGGTGGTGGATACGCAGTATTTT. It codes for CASRDRVVDTQYF.

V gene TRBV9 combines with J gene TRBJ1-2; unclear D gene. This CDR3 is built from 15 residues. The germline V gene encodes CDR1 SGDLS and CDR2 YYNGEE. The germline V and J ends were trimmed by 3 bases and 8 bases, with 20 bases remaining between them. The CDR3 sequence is CASSGYPPLTGGYTF. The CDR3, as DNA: TGTGCCAGCAGCGGCTACCCCCCCCTCACGGGAGGCTACACCTTC. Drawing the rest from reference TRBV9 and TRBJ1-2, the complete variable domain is DSGVTQTPKHLITATGQRVTLRCSPRSGDLSVYWYQQSLDQGLQFLIQYYNGEERAKGNILERFSAQQFPDLHSELNLSSLELGDSALYFCASSGYPPLTGGYTFGSGTRLTVV.

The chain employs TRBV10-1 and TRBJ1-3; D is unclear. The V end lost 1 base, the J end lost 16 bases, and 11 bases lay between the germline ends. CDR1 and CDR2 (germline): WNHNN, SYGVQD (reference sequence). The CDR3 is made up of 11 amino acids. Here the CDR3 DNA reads TGCGCCAGCAGTGAGTTCGGAGCTCGGTATTTT. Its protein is CASSEFGARYF.

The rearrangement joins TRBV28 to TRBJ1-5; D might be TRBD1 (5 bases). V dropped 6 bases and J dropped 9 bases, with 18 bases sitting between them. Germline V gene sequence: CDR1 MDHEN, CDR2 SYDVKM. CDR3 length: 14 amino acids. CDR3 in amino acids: CASSIQTAPRPQHF. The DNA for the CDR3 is TGTGCCAGCAGCATACAGACAGCCCCGCGGCCCCAGCATTTT.

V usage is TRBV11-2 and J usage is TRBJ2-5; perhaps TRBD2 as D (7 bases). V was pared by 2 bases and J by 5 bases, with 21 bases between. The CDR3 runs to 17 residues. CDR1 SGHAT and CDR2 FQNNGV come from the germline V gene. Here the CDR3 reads CASSLTPLGGGGETQYF. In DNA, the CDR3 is TGTGCCAGCAGCTTAACCCCCTTAGGGGGGGGCGGGGAGACCCAGTACTTC.

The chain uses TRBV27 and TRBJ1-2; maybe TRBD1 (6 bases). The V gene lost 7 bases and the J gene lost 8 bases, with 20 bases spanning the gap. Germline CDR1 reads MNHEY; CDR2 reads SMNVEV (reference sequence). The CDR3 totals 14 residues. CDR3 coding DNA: TGTGCCAGCACTCCGAGTACAGGGTATAGAGGCTACACCTTC. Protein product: CASTPSTGYRGYTF.

The CDR3 loop reads CASSSGWSNEKLFF. The CDR3 bases are TGTGCCAGCAGCAGCGGTTGGTCTAATGAAAAACTGTTTTTT. The chain links TRBV7-2 to TRBJ1-4; no reliable D call. The ends were cut back, 5 bases at V and 3 bases at J, with 10 bases in the middle. Germline V gives CDR1 SGHTA, CDR2 FQGNSA. The CDR3 spans 14 residues.

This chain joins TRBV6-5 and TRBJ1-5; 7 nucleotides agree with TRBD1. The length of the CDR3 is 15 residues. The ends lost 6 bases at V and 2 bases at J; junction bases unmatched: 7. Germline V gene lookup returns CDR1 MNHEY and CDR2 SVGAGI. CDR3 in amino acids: CASRPDRAGNQPQHF. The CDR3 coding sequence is TGTGCCAGCAGACCCGACAGGGCGGGCAATCAGCCCCAGCATTTT.

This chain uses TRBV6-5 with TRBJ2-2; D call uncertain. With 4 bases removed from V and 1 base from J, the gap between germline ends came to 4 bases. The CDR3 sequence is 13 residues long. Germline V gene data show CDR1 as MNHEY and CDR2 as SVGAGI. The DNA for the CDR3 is TGTGCCAGCAGTTTACAGAACACCGGGGAGCTGTTTTTT. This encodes CASSLQNTGELFF.

CDR3 nucleotides: TGTGCCAGCAGCTTAGCGGGGGAGGGGTCTCTGGGGAACACCATATATTTT. Encoded protein: CASSLAGEGSLGNTIYF. The rearrangement links TRBV11-3 to TRBJ1-3, with D tentatively TRBD1 (5 bases). Germline V gene data show CDR1 as SGHNT and CDR2 as YENEEA. The CDR3 totals 17 residues. Trimming stripped 1 base from V and 7 bases from J, with 20 bases between.

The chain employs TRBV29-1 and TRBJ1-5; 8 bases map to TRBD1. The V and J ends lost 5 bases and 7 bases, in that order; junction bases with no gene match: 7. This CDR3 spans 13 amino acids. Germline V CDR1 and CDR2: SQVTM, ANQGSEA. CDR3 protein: CSVRGTGEQPQHF. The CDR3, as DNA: TGCAGCGTTCGGGGGACAGGTGAGCAGCCCCAGCATTTT.

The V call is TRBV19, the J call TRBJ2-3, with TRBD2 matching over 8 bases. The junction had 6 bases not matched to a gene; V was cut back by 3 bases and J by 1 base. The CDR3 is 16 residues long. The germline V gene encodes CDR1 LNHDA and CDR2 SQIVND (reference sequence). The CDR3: CASSMDGGAGTDTQYF. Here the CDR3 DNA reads TGTGCCAGTAGTATGGACGGGGGGGCAGGCACAGATACGCAGTATTTT. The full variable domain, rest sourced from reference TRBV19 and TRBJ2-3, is DGGITQSPKYLFRKEGQNVTLSCEQNLNHDAMYWYRQDPGQGLRLIYYSQIVNDFQKGDIAEGYSVSREKKESFPLTVTSAQKNPTAFYLCASSMDGGAGTDTQYFGPGTRLTVL.

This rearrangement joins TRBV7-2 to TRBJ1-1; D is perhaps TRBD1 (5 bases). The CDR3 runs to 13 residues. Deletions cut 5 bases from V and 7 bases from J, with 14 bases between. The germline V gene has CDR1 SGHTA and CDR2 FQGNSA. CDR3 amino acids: CASSPSAGGEAFF. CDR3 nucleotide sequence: TGTGCCAGCAGCCCGAGTGCGGGGGGTGAAGCTTTCTTT.

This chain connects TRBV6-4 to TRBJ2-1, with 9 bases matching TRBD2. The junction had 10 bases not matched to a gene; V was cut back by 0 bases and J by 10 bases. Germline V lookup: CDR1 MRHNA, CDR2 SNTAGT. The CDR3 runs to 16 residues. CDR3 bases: TGTGCCAGCAGTGACTCACGGCTAGCGGGACTTAAAGAGCAGTTCTTC. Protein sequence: CASSDSRLAGLKEQFF.

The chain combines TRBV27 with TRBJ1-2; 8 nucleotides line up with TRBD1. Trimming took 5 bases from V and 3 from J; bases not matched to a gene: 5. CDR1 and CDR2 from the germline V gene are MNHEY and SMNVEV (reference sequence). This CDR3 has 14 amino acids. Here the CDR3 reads CASSPRTGYYGYTF. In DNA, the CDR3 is TGTGCCAGCAGTCCCCGGACAGGGTACTATGGCTACACCTTC.

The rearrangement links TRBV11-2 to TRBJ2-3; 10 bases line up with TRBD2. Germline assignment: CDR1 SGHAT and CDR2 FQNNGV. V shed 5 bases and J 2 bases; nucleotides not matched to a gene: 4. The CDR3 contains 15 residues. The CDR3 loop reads CASSPLAGATDTQYF. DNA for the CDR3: TGTGCCAGCAGCCCTCTAGCGGGGGCCACAGATACGCAGTATTTT. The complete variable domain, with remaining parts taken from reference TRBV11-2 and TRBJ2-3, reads EAGVAQSPRYKIIEKRQSVAFWCNPISGHATLYWYQQILGQGPKLLIQFQNNGVVDDSQLPKDRFSAERLKGVDSTLKIQPAKLEDSAVYLCASSPLAGATDTQYFGPGTRLTVL.

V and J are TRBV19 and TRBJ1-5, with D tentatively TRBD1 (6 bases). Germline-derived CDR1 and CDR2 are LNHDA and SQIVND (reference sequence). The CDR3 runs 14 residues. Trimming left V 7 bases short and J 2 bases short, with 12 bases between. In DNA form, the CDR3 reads TGTGCCAGTATTGAGGGGGTCGGCAATCAGCCCCAGCATTTT. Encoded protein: CASIEGVGNQPQHF. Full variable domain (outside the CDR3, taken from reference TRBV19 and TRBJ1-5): DGGITQSPKYLFRKEGQNVTLSCEQNLNHDAMYWYRQDPGQGLRLIYYSQIVNDFQKGDIAEGYSVSREKKESFPLTVTSAQKNPTAFYLCASIEGVGNQPQHFGDGTRLSIL.

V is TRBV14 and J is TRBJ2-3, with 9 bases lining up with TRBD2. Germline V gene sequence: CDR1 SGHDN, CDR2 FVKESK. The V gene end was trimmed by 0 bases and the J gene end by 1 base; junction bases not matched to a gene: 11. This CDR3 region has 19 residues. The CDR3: CASSQDEPWVAGGTDTQYF. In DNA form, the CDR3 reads TGTGCCAGCAGCCAAGACGAACCGTGGGTAGCGGGGGGCACAGATACGCAGTATTTT.

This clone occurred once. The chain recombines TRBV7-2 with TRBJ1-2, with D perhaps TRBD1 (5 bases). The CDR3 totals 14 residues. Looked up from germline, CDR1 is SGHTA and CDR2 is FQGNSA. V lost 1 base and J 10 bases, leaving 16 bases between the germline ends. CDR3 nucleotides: TGTGCCAGCAGCTTAGAGGCAGGGTTGGATGCCTACACCTTC. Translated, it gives CASSLEAGLDAYTF.

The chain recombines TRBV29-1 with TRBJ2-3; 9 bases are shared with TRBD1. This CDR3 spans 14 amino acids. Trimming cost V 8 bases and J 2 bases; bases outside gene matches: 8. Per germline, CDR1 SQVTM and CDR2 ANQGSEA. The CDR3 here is CSIPGTGITDTQYF. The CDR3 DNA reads TGCAGCATTCCCGGGACAGGGATCACAGATACGCAGTATTTT.

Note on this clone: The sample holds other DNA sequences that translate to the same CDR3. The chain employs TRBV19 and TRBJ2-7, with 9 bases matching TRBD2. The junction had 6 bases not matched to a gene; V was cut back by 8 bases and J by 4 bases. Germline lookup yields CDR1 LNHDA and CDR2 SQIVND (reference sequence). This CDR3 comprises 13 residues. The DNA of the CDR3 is TGTGCCAGTGGATTAGCGGGAGCTTACGAGCAGTACTTC. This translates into CASGLAGAYEQYF. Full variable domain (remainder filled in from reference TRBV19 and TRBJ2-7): DGGITQSPKYLFRKEGQNVTLSCEQNLNHDAMYWYRQDPGQGLRLIYYSQIVNDFQKGDIAEGYSVSREKKESFPLTVTSAQKNPTAFYLCASGLAGAYEQYFGPGTRLTVT.

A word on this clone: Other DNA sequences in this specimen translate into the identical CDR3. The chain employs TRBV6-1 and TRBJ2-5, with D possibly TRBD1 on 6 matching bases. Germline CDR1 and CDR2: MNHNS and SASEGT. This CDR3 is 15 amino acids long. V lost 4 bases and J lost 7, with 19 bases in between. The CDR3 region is CASSGGQSLTATQYF. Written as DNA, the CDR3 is TGTGCCAGCAGTGGCGGACAGTCCCTTACAGCGACCCAGTACTTC.

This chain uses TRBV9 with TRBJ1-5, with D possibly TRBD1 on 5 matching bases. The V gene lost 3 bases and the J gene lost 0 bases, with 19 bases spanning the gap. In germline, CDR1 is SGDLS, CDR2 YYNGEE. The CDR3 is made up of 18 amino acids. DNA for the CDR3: TGTGCCAGCAGCGCAGGGCCTTCCCTACGATATAGCAATCAGCCCCAGCATTTT. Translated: CASSAGPSLRYSNQPQHF.

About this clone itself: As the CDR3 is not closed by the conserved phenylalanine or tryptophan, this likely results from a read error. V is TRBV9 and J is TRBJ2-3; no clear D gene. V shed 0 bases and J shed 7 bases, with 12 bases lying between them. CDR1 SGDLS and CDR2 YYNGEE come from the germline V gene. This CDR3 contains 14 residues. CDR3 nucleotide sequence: TGTGCCAGCAGCGTAGATCCGGGTTTGAATACGCAGTATCTT. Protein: CASSVDPGLNTQYL.

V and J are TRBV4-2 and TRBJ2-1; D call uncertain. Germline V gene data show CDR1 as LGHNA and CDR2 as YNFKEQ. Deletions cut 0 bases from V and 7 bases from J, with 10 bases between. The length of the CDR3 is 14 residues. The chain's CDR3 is CASSQDAAGNEQFF. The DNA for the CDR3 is TGTGCCAGCAGCCAAGATGCGGCCGGGAATGAGCAGTTCTTC.

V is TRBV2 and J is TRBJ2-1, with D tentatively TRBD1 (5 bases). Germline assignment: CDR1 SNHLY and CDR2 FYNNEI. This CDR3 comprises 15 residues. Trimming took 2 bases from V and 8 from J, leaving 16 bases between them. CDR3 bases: TGTGCCAGCAGTGAATCGTGGGGCCAGAGGCATGAGCAGTTCTTC. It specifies CASSESWGQRHEQFF.